This T cell receptor delta chain stems from a study of Vδ1+ human thymocytes. The sorted cells were CD3+ Vdelta1+ Vdelta2- thymocytes from alphabeta-depleted thymus. Germline V lookup: CDR1 TSWWSYY, CDR2 QGS. Losses at the gene ends were 3 bases for V and 3 bases for J; bases not matched to a gene: 29. The CDR3 sequence is 24 residues long. A word on this clone: The antigen remains unidentified.

The template was reverse-transcribed extracted RNA. The CDR3 regions were amplified by multiplex PCR from V-gene primers to a constant-region primer. TCRdb reanalysed the multiplex PCR reads with CATT. The sample contains about 58,000 delta-chain clones, more than 13% of which appear only once. Overall study results and limits: Highly polyclonal TRG and TRD repertoires with Gaussian CDR3 length distributions appeared in thymus. Thymic delta-chain repertoires held approximately 20% Vdelta2 sequences and few Vdelta3, despite high sort purity. TRD repertoires were essentially private, unlike widely shared TRG clonotypes.

This receptor was taken from a girl under three years old who had congenital heart surgery. This sequence joins TRDV1 and TRDJ1, with 12 bases matching TRDD3. The source material was Vdelta1+ gamma-delta thymocytes from the thymus. The subset is: FACS-sorted CD3+ TCRalphabeta- TCRVdelta1+ TCRVdelta2- thymocytes. In DNA form, the CDR3 reads TGTGCTCTTGGGGACCAATCTGCCGAATTCCTACGTCGACTGGGGGATACCCACTCCGATAAACTCATCTTT. The encoded protein is CALGDQSAEFLRRLGDTHSDKLIF.